These T cell receptor beta chains were read from a single sample in a study of blood T cells in healthy people across ages. TCRdb reanalysed the 5' RACE reads using MiXCR and keeps one entry per CDR3 protein. The sample includes roughly 730,000 distinct CDR3 sequences, roughly 50% seen only once; the top ten take 25% to 30%. The specimen was blood. The receptor source for this set is a man in his forties in good health. The CDR3 runs from the conserved cysteine through the conserved F or W. The order of the fields is J gene, clone size, D gene, V gene, CDR3 DNA, CDR3 protein. A D gene is named only where the DNA matches it firmly. Some rows mark clone size as missing; the rest say once, few, many or name a class of expanded clone.

J: TRBJ2-1
size: NA
D: NA
V: TRBV6-1
DNA: TGTGCCAGCAGTGCGTGGGCGGGGCAGGTATCCTACAATGAGCAGTTCTTC
CDR3: CASSAWAGQVSYNEQFF

J: TRBJ2-7
size: NA
D: NA
V: TRBV9
DNA: TGTGCCAGCAGCTCCACAGGGATCGAGCAGTACTTC
CDR3: CASSSTGIEQYF

J: TRBJ2-7
size: few
D: NA
V: TRBV10-3
DNA: TGTGCCATCAGGGAAACTCAGGGCTACGAGCAGTACTTC
CDR3: CAIRETQGYEQYF

J: TRBJ1-5
size: NA
D: NA
V: TRBV28
DNA: TGTGCCAGCACCGGCGGGTGGCCCCAGCATTTT
CDR3: CASTGGWPQHF

J: TRBJ2-7
size: few
D: NA
V: TRBV28
DNA: TGTGCCAGCAGCGCCCCTAGACACTACGAGCAGTACTTC
CDR3: CASSAPRHYEQYF

J: TRBJ1-6
size: NA
D: NA
V: TRBV14
DNA: TGTGCCAGCAGCCCCCAGATCGTCGGATCACCCCTCCACTTT
CDR3: CASSPQIVGSPLHF

J: TRBJ1-1
size: NA
D: NA
V: TRBV18
DNA: TGTGCCAGCTCGCCCGACAGATATGAAGCTTTCTTT
CDR3: CASSPDRYEAFF

J: TRBJ2-2
size: NA
D: TRBD1
V: TRBV11-2
DNA: TGTGCCAGCAGCTTAGCCGACAGGGTAACCGGGGAGCTGTTTTTT
CDR3: CASSLADRVTGELFF

J: TRBJ2-1
size: few
D: TRBD2
V: TRBV5-5
DNA: TGTGCCAGCAGCTTGGCAGGACTAGCGGGGGACTACAATGAGCAGTTCTTC
CDR3: CASSLAGLAGDYNEQFF

J: TRBJ1-6
size: NA
D: NA
V: TRBV5-1
DNA: TGCGCCAGCAGCTTGGTCGGGGGGTATAATTCACCCCTCCACTTT
CDR3: CASSLVGGYNSPLHF

J: TRBJ1-2
size: NA
D: NA
V: TRBV12-3/TRBV12-4
DNA: TGTGCCAGCAGTACTGTTGGCTATGGCTACACCTTC
CDR3: CASSTVGYGYTF

J: TRBJ2-1
size: NA
D: NA
V: TRBV27
DNA: TGTGCCAGCAGTTTCTGGGGAGATTACAATGAGCAGTTCTTC
CDR3: CASSFWGDYNEQFF

J: TRBJ1-2
size: NA
D: TRBD1
V: TRBV4-2
DNA: TGTGCCAGCAGCCAAGTAGAGGGGACAGGGGAAGGTTATGGCTACACCTTC
CDR3: CASSQVEGTGEGYGYTF

J: TRBJ2-5
size: NA
D: TRBD2
V: TRBV29-1
DNA: TGCAGCGTTTTAAATGCAGCGGGTCTAGCGGAGGGGTTGAAGACCCAGTACTTC
CDR3: CSVLNAAGLAEGLKTQYF

J: TRBJ2-2
size: NA
D: TRBD2
V: TRBV5-1
DNA: TGCGCCAGCAGCGTTGACTGGCGGGGGGTGAACACCGGGGAGCTGTTTTTT
CDR3: CASSVDWRGVNTGELFF

J: TRBJ1-2
size: few
D: NA
V: TRBV4-1
DNA: TGCGCCAGCAGCCAAGATCTTCGATCGGCTTCATCAGCCGATGGCTACACCTTC
CDR3: CASSQDLRSASSADGYTF

J: TRBJ2-3
size: few
D: TRBD1
V: TRBV5-1
DNA: TGCGCCAGCAGCGGGGACAGCCGAACTAGCACAGATACGCAGTATTTT
CDR3: CASSGDSRTSTDTQYF

J: TRBJ2-7
size: once
D: NA
V: TRBV5-1
DNA: TGCGCCAGCAGCATACTCACGGGGGTTGAGCGCCCCGAGCAGTACTTC
CDR3: CASSILTGVERPEQYF

J: TRBJ1-3
size: NA
D: NA
V: TRBV4-2
DNA: TGTGCCAGCAGCCAAGATCTGGGGGCTAATGGAAACACCATATATTTT
CDR3: CASSQDLGANGNTIYF

J: TRBJ2-3
size: NA
D: TRBD2
V: TRBV28
DNA: TGTGCCAGCACCCCGGGGGGGAGGACAGATACGCAGTATTTT
CDR3: CASTPGGRTDTQYF

J: TRBJ2-7
size: NA
D: NA
V: TRBV7-3
DNA: TGTGCCAGCAGCTCCCGGGGTAATGAGCAGTACTTC
CDR3: CASSSRGNEQYF

J: TRBJ2-3
size: NA
D: NA
V: TRBV20-1
DNA: TGCAGTGCTAGAGCCCCAACCGAAAGGACCTATACAGATACGCAGTATTTT
CDR3: CSARAPTERTYTDTQYF

J: TRBJ2-1
size: NA
D: TRBD1
V: TRBV5-1
DNA: TGCGCCGGCAGCTTGACAGGGGGCTCGCAAAACAATGAGCAGTTCTTC
CDR3: CAGSLTGGSQNNEQFF

J: TRBJ2-2
size: NA
D: NA
V: TRBV15
DNA: TGTGCCACCAGCATCCGGGAGTATGTGGACACCGGGGAGCTGTTTTTT
CDR3: CATSIREYVDTGELFF

J: TRBJ2-7
size: NA
D: NA
V: TRBV7-2
DNA: TGTGCCAGCAGCCGCTCGACTGATTTAAATACCTACGAGCAGTACTTC
CDR3: CASSRSTDLNTYEQYF

J: TRBJ2-5
size: NA
D: TRBD1
V: TRBV6-1
DNA: TGTGCCAGCAGTGAAGGGGACAGGGAGTCGGAGACCCAGTACTTC
CDR3: CASSEGDRESETQYF

J: TRBJ2-4
size: NA
D: NA
V: TRBV12-3/TRBV12-4
DNA: TGTGCCAGCAGTTCAACCAATACGTGGCGGGCAGGCGAAATAGCCAAAAACATTCAGTACTTC
CDR3: CASSSTNTWRAGEIAKNIQYF

J: TRBJ2-3
size: NA
D: NA
V: TRBV24-1
DNA: TGTGCCACCAGTGATTTTCACCGCACAGATACGCAGTATTTT
CDR3: CATSDFHRTDTQYF

J: TRBJ1-1
size: NA
D: TRBD1
V: TRBV6-1
DNA: TGTGCCAGCAACCAGGGGGCTGGTACTGAAGCTTTCTTT
CDR3: CASNQGAGTEAFF

J: TRBJ2-1
size: many
D: NA
V: TRBV7-2
DNA: TGTGCCAGCAATACCCCCGGGGGCTACAATGAGCAGTTCTTC
CDR3: CASNTPGGYNEQFF

J: TRBJ2-4
size: many
D: TRBD2
V: TRBV20-1
DNA: TGCAGTGCTAGATTGCTAGCGGGAAACATTCAGTACTTC
CDR3: CSARLLAGNIQYF

J: TRBJ2-4
size: NA
D: NA
V: TRBV7-8
DNA: TGTGCCAGCAGCTTAGGGTACAGGGCGAGATTAAACATTCAGTACTTC
CDR3: CASSLGYRARLNIQYF

J: TRBJ2-3
size: NA
D: TRBD2
V: TRBV20-1
DNA: TGCAGTGCTAGAGCGACTAGCGGGGCAGATACGCAGTATTTT
CDR3: CSARATSGADTQYF

J: TRBJ2-7
size: NA
D: NA
V: TRBV10-3
DNA: TGTGCCATCAGTGATGAATCCGAATCTAACAATGAGCAGTACTTC
CDR3: CAISDESESNNEQYF

J: TRBJ2-7
size: once
D: TRBD2
V: TRBV25-1
DNA: TGTGCCAGCAGTGAAAAACTGGGCCTAGCGGGGTACAATGAGCAGTACTTC
CDR3: CASSEKLGLAGYNEQYF

J: TRBJ1-5
size: once
D: NA
V: TRBV12-3/TRBV12-4
DNA: TGTGCCAGCACCCAACGGGGTGGTGGTAATCAGCCCCAGCATTTT
CDR3: CASTQRGGGNQPQHF

J: TRBJ2-3
size: few
D: NA
V: TRBV2
DNA: TGTGCCAGCATCAGGGGCGGGACGCGAGGTATAGGTGATACGCAGTATTTT
CDR3: CASIRGGTRGIGDTQYF

J: TRBJ2-3
size: NA
D: NA
V: TRBV5-1
DNA: TGCGCCAGCAGATTGGGTGGAGGGACCACAGATACGCAGTATTTT
CDR3: CASRLGGGTTDTQYF

J: TRBJ2-1
size: NA
D: NA
V: TRBV27
DNA: TGTGCCAGCAGTTTATCAGGTTGGAGGGTGGTAGGCTACAATGAGCAGTTCTTC
CDR3: CASSLSGWRVVGYNEQFF

J: TRBJ1-6
size: NA
D: NA
V: TRBV7-2
DNA: TGTGCCAGCAACCTTCCGGGGCAAGGGACCAATTCACCCCTCCACTTT
CDR3: CASNLPGQGTNSPLHF